This T cell receptor (beta chain) was captured in a study of blood T cell repertoires in COVID-19. Study details: Both acute and convalescent COVID-19 samples were obtained from the United States, Italy and Spain. T cells, B-cell-depleted T cells, or PBMCs supplied cDNA or gDNA.

This table comes from immunoSEQ multiplex PCR, and its TCRdb copy is limited to in-frame clones, with some not included. The sample shows 93,000 or so clones, nearly 90% of them seen only once. Sequenced input: peripheral blood. This clonotype originated in a man aged 50 or older in a cohort sampled during active COVID-19.

CDR3 bases: TGTGCCAGCAGCCCCCGAGAGCGGTTTAACACAGATACGCAGTATTTT. It codes for CASSPRERFNTDTQYF. The V gene is TRBV9, the J gene TRBJ2-3; D may be TRBD2 (5 bases). The CDR3 contains 16 residues. Trimming pared 4 bases from V and 2 bases from J, leaving 17 bases between. From germline, CDR1 is SGDLS and CDR2 YYNGEE.